The 18 T cell receptor beta chains listed next were all sequenced from one sample in a study of blood T cell repertoires in COVID-19. Assay: immunoSEQ multiplex PCR; the TCRdb copy retains only in-frame clones and omits some. The sample consists of just over 40,000 clones, roughly 80% of them appearing once. The sequenced sample consisted of peripheral blood. These receptors originate from a woman in her sixties or seventies with acute or convalescent COVID-19.

The chain joins TRBV28 to TRBJ1-2; D is unclear. Germline lookup yields CDR1 MDHEN and CDR2 SYDVKM. CDR3 length: 14 residues. Trimming removed 5 bases at V and 3 bases at J, with 13 bases between. The CDR3 DNA follows: TGTGCCAGCAGTATACCCGGAGGTTACTATGGCTACACCTTC. Translating gives CASSIPGGYYGYTF.

The chain recombines TRBV18 with TRBJ2-7; TRBD2 agrees at 9 bases. This CDR3 comprises 15 residues. With 4 bases clipped from V and 4 bases from J, the junction kept 8 bases outside the gene matches. Germline V CDR1 and CDR2: KGHSH, LQKENI. This CDR3 reads CASSLRLAEVYEQYF. CDR3 bases: TGTGCCAGCTCACTACGACTAGCGGAGGTTTACGAGCAGTACTTC.

Only one count was recorded for this clone. The chain employs TRBV18 and TRBJ2-7, with 8 bases identical to TRBD1. V dropped 3 bases and J dropped 6; count of bases not matched to a gene: 4. Germline CDR1 reads KGHSH; CDR2 reads LQKENI. The CDR3 is made up of 13 amino acids. The CDR3 DNA is TGTGCCAGCTCACCCGGACAGGGCCGCGAGCAGTACTTC. Protein sequence: CASSPGQGREQYF.

V usage is TRBV7-8 and J usage is TRBJ1-6; TRBD1 agrees at 9 bases. The CDR3 length is 15 residues. V was clipped by 5 bases and J by 14 bases; unmatched bases: 13. Looked up from germline, CDR1 is SGHVS and CDR2 is FQNEAQ. The CDR3 reads CASSPTRTGVGALHF. The CDR3 DNA follows: TGTGCCAGCAGCCCGACGCGGACAGGGGTTGGGGCCCTCCACTTT. The full variable domain, with the rest looked up from reference TRBV7-8 and TRBJ1-6, is GAGVSQSPRYKVAKRGQDVALRCDPISGHVSLFWYQQALGQGPEFLTYFQNEAQLDKSGLPSDRFFAERPEGSVSTLKIQRTQQEDSAVYLCASSPTRTGVGALHFGNGTRLTVT.

This clone was seen more than once but under ten times. For the CDR3, the DNA is TGTGCCACCAGTGATAATAGCGGGAGCCTCAATGAGCAGTTCTTC. Residues: CATSDNSGSLNEQFF. The V gene is TRBV24-1, the J gene TRBJ2-1; 9 bases agree with TRBD2. The CDR3 length is 15 residues. Germline lookup yields CDR1 KGHDR and CDR2 SFDVKD. V gave up 3 bases and J gave up 6 bases; unmatched junction bases: 5.

This chain joins TRBV19 and TRBJ1-1; a weak D match, TRBD1 (5 bases). The CDR3 has 14 amino acids. Trimming cost V 5 bases and J 5 bases, with 15 bases left between them. Germline CDR1 LNHDA, CDR2 SQIVND (reference sequence). The DNA for the CDR3 is TGTGCCAGTAGTCCCAGGGCCCTGGGGACTGAAGCTTTCTTT. It specifies CASSPRALGTEAFF.

The J gene is TRBJ1-5, the V gene TRBV2, with TRBD1 matching 9 bases. Germline-derived CDR1 and CDR2 are SNHLY and FYNNEI. There are 14 residues in the CDR3. V lost 9 bases, J lost 6 bases, and 9 bases stayed unmatched. The CDR3 DNA sequence: TGTGCCAGTGACCCGGGACAGGGATCTCAGCCCCAGCATTTT. It is translated as CASDPGQGSQPQHF.

The V gene is TRBV5-1, the J gene TRBJ2-7; perhaps TRBD1 as D (5 bases). Per germline, CDR1 SGHRS and CDR2 YFSETQ. The ends were cut back, 0 bases at V and 5 bases at J, with 15 bases in the middle. CDR3 length equals 15 residues. As DNA, the CDR3 is TGCGCCAGCAGCTTGGGGGCAGGGCTGCTTAACGAGCAGTACTTC. Translation gives CASSLGAGLLNEQYF.

This chain connects TRBV5-1 to TRBJ2-5; TRBD1 might be the D (5 bases). The CDR3 is 14 amino acids. CDR1 and CDR2 from the germline V gene are SGHRS and YFSETQ. V lost 0 bases, J lost 5 bases, and 11 bases lay in between. CDR3 DNA: TGCGCCAGCAGCTTGGCCCAGGGTTGGGAGACCCAGTACTTC. Its protein product is CASSLAQGWETQYF.

This chain joins TRBV6-2 or TRBV6-3 and TRBJ1-5; D possibly corresponds to TRBD1 (6 bases). Germline CDR1 and CDR2: MNHEY and SVGEGT. The CDR3 contains 16 residues. The ends were cut back, 1 base at V and 0 bases at J, with 10 bases in the middle. DNA of the CDR3: TGTGCCAGCAGTTACTGGTCAGGGGATAGCAATCAGCCCCAGCATTTT. This sequence encodes CASSYWSGDSNQPQHF.

The rearrangement links TRBV5-1 to TRBJ2-7, with D possibly being TRBD1 (6 bases). Trimming stripped 0 bases from V and 2 bases from J, with 9 bases between. In germline, CDR1 is SGHRS, CDR2 YFSETQ. This CDR3 is built from 14 residues. The CDR3 loop is CASSLGQAPYEQYF. The DNA for the CDR3 is TGCGCCAGCAGCTTGGGACAGGCCCCCTACGAGCAGTACTTC.

The count of this clone is one. The CDR3 bases are TGTGCCAGCAGCTTGGCCAAGGGGACAGGGGGCGGCATTCAGTACTTC. Translation gives CASSLAKGTGGGIQYF. V and J are TRBV5-5 and TRBJ2-4, with 12 bases identical to TRBD1. CDR3 length equals 16 residues. From germline, CDR1 is SGHKS and CDR2 YYEKEE (reference sequence). The junction had 7 bases not matched to a gene; V was cut back by 0 bases and J by 9 bases.

The chain couples TRBV3-1 (or the pseudogene TRBV3-2) to TRBJ1-5; 7 bases map to TRBD1. Germline assignment: CDR1 LGHDT and CDR2 YNNKEL (reference sequence). CDR3 length: 14 residues. The ends lost 2 bases at V and 6 bases at J; junction bases unmatched: 4. CDR3 amino acids: CASSQQQGLQPQHF. The CDR3 region has the DNA TGTGCCAGCAGCCAACAACAGGGGCTTCAGCCCCAGCATTTT.

This chain joins TRBV2 and TRBJ2-3; the D is unclear. Trimming pared 7 bases from V and 4 bases from J, leaving 6 bases between. Germline V CDR1 and CDR2: SNHLY, FYNNEI. The CDR3 totals 11 residues. For the CDR3, the DNA is TGTGCCAGCACTAGAGCAGATACGCAGTATTTT. It encodes CASTRADTQYF.

In its sample, this clone was seen a few times. The chain uses TRBV19 and TRBJ1-5; D is unresolved. The V gene lost 3 bases and the J gene lost 0 bases, with 9 bases spanning the gap. CDR3 length equals 15 residues. Germline V gene sequence: CDR1 LNHDA, CDR2 SQIVND (reference sequence). Here the CDR3 DNA reads TGTGCCAGTAGTATTGGGGAGGTTAGCAATCAGCCCCAGCATTTT. This codes for CASSIGEVSNQPQHF.

This clone was recorded a few times. J is TRBJ2-2 and V is TRBV2; D not resolved. Between the trimmed V and J ends, which lost 4 bases and 0 bases, there was a span of 12 bases. This CDR3 is 16 amino acids long. From germline, CDR1 is SNHLY and CDR2 FYNNEI. Here the CDR3 DNA reads TGTGCCAGCAGTGGCGAAGAGCCGGCGAACACCGGGGAGCTGTTTTTT. It translates to CASSGEEPANTGELFF.

The V call is TRBV6-6, the J call TRBJ2-1, with D possibly being TRBD2 (7 bases). Germline loops: CDR1 MNHNY, CDR2 SVGAGI (reference sequence). The CDR3 runs 15 residues. V dropped 5 bases and J dropped 5 bases, with 16 bases sitting between them. CDR3 DNA: TGTGCCAGCAGTCCCGAAGGGGGGGCCCACAATGAGCAGTTCTTC. This translates into CASSPEGGAHNEQFF.

This chain uses TRBV5-5 with TRBJ1-3, with D possibly matching TRBD1 (5 bases). In germline, CDR1 is SGHKS, CDR2 YYEKEE (reference sequence). The CDR3 has 15 residues. The V and J ends lost 1 base and 3 bases respectively, with 11 bases between them. This CDR3 is CASSLLAGYGNTIYF. CDR3 DNA sequence: TGTGCCAGCAGCTTGTTGGCAGGGTATGGAAACACCATATATTTT.